This T cell receptor (beta chain) stems from a study of shared clonotypes between healthy human individuals. Looked up from germline, CDR1 is SGHVS and CDR2 is FNYEAQ. Trimming removed 5 bases at V and 2 bases at J, with 9 bases between. This CDR3 spans 13 amino acids. The material for each subset, its genomic DNA, was split evenly across several immunoSEQ plates. Clones were read by immunoSEQ multiplex PCR, and TCRdb kept only the in-frame ones, dropping some. The repertoire holds some 1.5 million clones, with 96% as singletons. The receptor was isolated from a man aged 25-40 years in good health. Sequencing used naive CD4+ T cells sorted from blood. Indicated subset: CD45RA+ positively selected. The genes are TRBV7-6 and TRBJ1-2; D may be TRBD1 (5 bases). In DNA form, the CDR3 reads TGTGCCAGCAGCGGGGGTCCGAACTATGGCTACACCTTC. It is translated as CASSGGPNYGYTF.